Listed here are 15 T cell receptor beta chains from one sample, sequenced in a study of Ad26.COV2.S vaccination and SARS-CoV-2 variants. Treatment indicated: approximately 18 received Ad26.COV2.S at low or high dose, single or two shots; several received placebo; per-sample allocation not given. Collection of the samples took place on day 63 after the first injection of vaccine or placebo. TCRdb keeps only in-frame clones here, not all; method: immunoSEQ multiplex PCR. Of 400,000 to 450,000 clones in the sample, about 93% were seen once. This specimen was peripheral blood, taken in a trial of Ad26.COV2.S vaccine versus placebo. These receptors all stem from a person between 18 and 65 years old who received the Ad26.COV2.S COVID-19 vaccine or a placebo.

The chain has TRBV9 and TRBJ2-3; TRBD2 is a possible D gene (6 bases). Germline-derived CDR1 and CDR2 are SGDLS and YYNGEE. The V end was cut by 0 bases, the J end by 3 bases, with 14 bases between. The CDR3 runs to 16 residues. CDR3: CASSVGGGRGTDTQYF. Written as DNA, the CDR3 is TGTGCCAGCAGCGTAGGGGGTGGACGGGGGACAGATACGCAGTATTTT.

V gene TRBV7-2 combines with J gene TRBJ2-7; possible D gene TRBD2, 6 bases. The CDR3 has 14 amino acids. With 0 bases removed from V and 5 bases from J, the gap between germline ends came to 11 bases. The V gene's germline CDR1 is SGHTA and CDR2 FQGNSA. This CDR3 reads CASSLAEAGHEQYF. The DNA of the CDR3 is TGTGCCAGCAGCTTAGCGGAAGCGGGCCACGAGCAGTACTTC.

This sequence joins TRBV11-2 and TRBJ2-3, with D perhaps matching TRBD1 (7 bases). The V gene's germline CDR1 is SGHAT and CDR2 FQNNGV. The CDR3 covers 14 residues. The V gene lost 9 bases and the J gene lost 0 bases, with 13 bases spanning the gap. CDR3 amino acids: CASGDSGSTDTQYF. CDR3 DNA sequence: TGTGCCAGTGGGGACAGCGGGAGCACAGATACGCAGTATTTT.

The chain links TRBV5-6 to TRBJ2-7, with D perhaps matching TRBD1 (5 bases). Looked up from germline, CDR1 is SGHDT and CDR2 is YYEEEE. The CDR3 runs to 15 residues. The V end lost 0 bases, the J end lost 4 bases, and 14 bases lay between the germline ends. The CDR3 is CASSLVAGKVYEQYF. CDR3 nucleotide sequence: TGTGCCAGCAGCTTGGTGGCAGGGAAGGTTTACGAGCAGTACTTC. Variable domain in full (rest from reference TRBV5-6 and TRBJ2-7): DAGVTQSPTHLIKTRGQQVTLRCSPKSGHDTVSWYQQALGQGPQFIFQYYEEEERQRGNFPDRFSGHQFPNYSSELNVNALLLGDSALYLCASSLVAGKVYEQYFGPGTRLTVT.

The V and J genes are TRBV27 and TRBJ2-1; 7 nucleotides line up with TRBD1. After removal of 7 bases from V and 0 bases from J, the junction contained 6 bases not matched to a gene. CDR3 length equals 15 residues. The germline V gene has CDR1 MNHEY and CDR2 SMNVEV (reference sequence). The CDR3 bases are TGTGCCAGCACCTTGACAGGGAGCTCCTACAATGAGCAGTTCTTC. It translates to CASTLTGSSYNEQFF.

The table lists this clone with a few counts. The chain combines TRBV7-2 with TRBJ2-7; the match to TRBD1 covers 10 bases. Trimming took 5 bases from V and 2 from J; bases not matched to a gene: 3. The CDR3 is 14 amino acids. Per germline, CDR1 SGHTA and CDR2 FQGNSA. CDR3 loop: CASSPGTGAYEQYF. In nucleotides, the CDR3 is TGTGCCAGCAGCCCCGGGACAGGGGCCTACGAGCAGTACTTC.

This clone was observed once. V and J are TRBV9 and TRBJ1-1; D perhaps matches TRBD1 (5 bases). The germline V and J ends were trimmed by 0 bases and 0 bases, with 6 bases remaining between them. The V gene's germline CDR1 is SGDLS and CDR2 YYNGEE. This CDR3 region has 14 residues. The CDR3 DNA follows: TGTGCCAGCAGCGTAGGGACAATGAACACTGAAGCTTTCTTT. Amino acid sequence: CASSVGTMNTEAFF.

In DNA form, the CDR3 reads TGTGCCAGCAGCACCCTCCTGGGGGCCGGGGAGCTGTTTTTT. Residues: CASSTLLGAGELFF. The chain carries TRBV7-8 and TRBJ2-2, with D perhaps being TRBD1 or TRBD2 (5 bases each). Trimming shortened V by 5 bases and J by 6 bases, and 13 bases separated the two germline ends. CDR1 and CDR2 from the germline V gene are SGHVS and FQNEAQ. The CDR3 is made up of 14 amino acids.

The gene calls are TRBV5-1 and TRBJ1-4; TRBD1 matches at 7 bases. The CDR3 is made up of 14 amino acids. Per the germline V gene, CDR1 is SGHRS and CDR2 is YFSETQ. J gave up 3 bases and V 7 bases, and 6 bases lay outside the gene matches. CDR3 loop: CASAGGAANEKLFF. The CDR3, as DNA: TGCGCCAGCGCAGGGGGGGCGGCTAATGAAAAACTGTTTTTT.

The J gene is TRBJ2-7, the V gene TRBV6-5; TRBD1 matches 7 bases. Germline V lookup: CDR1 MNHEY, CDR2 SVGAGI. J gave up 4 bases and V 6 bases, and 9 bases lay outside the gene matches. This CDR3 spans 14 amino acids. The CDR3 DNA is TGTGCCAGCAGGCCCGGGACAGATTCATACGAGCAGTACTTC. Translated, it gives CASRPGTDSYEQYF.

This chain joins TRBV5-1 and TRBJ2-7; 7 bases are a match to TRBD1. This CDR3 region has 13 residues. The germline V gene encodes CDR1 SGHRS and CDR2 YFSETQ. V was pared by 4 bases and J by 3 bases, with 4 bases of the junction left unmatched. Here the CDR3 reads CASSLSGGYEQYF. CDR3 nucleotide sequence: TGCGCCAGCAGCCTTTCAGGGGGCTACGAGCAGTACTTC.

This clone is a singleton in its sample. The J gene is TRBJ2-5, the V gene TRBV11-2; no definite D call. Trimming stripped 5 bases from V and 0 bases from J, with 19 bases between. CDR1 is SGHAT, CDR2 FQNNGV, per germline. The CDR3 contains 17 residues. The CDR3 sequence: CASSPSSALPYQETQYF. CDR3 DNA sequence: TGTGCCAGCAGCCCCTCCTCGGCACTACCGTACCAAGAGACCCAGTACTTC. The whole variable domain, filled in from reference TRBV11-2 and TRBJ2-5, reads EAGVAQSPRYKIIEKRQSVAFWCNPISGHATLYWYQQILGQGPKLLIQFQNNGVVDDSQLPKDRFSAERLKGVDSTLKIQPAKLEDSAVYLCASSPSSALPYQETQYFGPGTRLLVL.

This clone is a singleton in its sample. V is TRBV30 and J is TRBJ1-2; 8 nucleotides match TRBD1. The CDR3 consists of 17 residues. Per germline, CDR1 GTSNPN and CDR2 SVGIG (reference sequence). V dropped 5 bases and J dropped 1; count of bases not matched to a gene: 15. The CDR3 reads CAWDDSRGRNYNYGYTF. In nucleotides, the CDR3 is TGTGCCTGGGACGACTCCAGGGGGCGAAATTATAACTATGGCTACACCTTC. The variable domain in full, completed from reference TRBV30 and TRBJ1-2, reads SQTIHQWPATLVQPVGSPLSLECTVEGTSNPNLYWYRQAAGRGLQLLFYSVGIGQISSEVPQNLSASRPQDRQFILSSKKLLLSDSGFYLCAWDDSRGRNYNYGYTFGSGTRLTVV.

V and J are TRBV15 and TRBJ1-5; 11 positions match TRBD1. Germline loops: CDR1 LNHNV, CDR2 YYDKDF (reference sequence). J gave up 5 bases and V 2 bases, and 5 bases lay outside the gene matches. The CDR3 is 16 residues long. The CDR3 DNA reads TGTGCCACCAGCAGACCCAGGACAGGGGGCCATCAGCCCCAGCATTTT. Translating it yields CATSRPRTGGHQPQHF.

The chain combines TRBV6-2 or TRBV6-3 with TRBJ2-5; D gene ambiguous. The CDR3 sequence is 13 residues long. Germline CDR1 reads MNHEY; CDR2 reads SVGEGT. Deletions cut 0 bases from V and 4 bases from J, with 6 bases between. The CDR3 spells CASSYSRRETQYF. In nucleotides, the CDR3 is TGTGCCAGCAGTTACTCAAGGAGAGAGACCCAGTACTTC.